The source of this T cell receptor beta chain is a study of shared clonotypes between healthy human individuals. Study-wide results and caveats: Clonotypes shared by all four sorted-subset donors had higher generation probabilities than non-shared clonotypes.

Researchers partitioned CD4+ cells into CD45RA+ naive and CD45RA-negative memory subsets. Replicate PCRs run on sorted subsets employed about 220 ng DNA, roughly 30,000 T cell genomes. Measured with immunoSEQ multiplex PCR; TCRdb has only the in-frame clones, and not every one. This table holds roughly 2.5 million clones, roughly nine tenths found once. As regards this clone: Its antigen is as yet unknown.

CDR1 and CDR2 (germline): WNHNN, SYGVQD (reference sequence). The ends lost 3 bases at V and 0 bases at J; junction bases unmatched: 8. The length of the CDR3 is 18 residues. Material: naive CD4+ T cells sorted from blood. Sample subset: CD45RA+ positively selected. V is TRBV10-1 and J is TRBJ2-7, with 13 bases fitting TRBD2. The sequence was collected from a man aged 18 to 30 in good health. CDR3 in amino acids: CASSDQGLAGRSSYEQYF. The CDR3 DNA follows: TGCGCCAGCAGTGATCAGGGACTAGCGGGGAGAAGCTCCTACGAGCAGTACTTC.